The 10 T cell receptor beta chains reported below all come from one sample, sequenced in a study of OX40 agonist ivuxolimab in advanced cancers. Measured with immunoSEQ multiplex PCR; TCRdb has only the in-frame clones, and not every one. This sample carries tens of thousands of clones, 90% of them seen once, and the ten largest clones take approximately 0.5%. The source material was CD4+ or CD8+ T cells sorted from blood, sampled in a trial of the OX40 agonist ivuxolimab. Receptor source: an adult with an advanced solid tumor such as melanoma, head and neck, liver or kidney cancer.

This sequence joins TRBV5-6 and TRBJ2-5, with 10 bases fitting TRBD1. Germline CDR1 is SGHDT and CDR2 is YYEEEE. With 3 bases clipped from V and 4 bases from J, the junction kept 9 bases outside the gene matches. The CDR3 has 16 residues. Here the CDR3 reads CASSSLGQGKRETQYF. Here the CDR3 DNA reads TGTGCCAGCAGCTCCCTGGGACAGGGGAAGAGAGAGACCCAGTACTTC.

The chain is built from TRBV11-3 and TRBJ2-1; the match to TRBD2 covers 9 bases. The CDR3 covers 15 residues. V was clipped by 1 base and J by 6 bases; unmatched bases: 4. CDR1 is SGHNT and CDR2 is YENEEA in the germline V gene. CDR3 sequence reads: CASSLGAGGGNEQFF. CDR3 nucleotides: TGTGCCAGCAGCTTAGGAGCGGGAGGTGGCAATGAGCAGTTCTTC.

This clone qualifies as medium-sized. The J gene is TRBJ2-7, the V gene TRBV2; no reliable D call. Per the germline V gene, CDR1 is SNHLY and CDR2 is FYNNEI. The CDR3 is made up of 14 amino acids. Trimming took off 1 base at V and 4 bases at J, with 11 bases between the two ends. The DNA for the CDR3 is TGTGCCAGCAGTGAAGGATTCTCATTTTACGAGCAGTACTTC. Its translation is CASSEGFSFYEQYF.

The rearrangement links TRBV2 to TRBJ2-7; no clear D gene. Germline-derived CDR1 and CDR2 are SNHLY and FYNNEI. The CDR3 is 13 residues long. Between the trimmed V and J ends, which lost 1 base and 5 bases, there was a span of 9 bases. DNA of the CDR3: TGTGCCAGCAGTGAAGGCAGGTTCAACGAGCAGTACTTC. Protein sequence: CASSEGRFNEQYF. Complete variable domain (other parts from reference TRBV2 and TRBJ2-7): EPEVTQTPSHQVTQMGQEVILRCVPISNHLYFYWYRQILGQKVEFLVSFYNNEISEKSEIFDDQFSVERPDGSNFTLKIRSTKLEDSAMYFCASSEGRFNEQYFGPGTRLTVT.

The CDR3 DNA reads as TGTGCCAGCAGCCCCTCAGGGATTGGGCAGTACTTC. This codes for CASSPSGIGQYF. V and J are TRBV14 and TRBJ2-7, with a weak D call TRBD1 (5 bases). The CDR3 consists of 12 residues. In germline, CDR1 is SGHDN, CDR2 FVKESK. Trimming stripped 4 bases from V and 9 bases from J, with 13 bases between.

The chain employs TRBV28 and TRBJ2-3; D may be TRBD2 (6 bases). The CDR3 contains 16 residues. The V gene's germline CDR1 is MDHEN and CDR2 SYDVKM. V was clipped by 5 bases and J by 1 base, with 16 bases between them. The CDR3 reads CASSALAGGGTDTQYF. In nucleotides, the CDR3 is TGTGCCAGCAGTGCCTTAGCCGGAGGGGGCACAGATACGCAGTATTTT.

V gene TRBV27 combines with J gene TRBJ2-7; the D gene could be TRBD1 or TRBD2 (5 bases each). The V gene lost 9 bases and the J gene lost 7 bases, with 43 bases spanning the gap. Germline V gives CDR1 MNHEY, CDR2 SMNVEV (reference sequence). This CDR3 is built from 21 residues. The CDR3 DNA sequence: TGTGCCAGACTCAGTAGGGACCATCATACAGACAGCTCCGGTTCCCATCATGAGCAGTACTTC. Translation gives CARLSRDHHTDSSGSHHEQYF.

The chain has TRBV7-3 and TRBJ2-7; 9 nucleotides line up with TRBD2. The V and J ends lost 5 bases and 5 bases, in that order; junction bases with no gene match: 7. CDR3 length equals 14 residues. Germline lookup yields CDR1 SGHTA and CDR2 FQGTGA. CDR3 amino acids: CASSALAGIDEQYF. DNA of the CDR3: TGTGCCAGCAGCGCCCTAGCGGGAATCGACGAGCAGTACTTC.

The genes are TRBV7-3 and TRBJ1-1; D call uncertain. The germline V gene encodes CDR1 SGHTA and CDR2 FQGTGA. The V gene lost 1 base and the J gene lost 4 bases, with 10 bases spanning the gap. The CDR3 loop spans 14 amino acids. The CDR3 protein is CASSLSGFGTEAFF. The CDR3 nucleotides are TGTGCCAGCAGCTTAAGTGGGTTCGGCACTGAAGCTTTCTTT.

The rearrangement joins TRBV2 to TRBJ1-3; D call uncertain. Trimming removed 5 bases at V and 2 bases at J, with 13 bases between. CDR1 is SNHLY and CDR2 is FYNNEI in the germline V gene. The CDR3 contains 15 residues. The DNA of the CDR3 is TGTGCCAGCAGTCCGGTGCACGGGACTGGAAACACCATATATTTT. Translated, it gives CASSPVHGTGNTIYF.